A selection of T cell receptor beta chains follows, all from one sample in a study of CD8+CD57+ T cells in acquired aplastic anemia. TCRdb ran MiXCR on the reads and lists one entry per CDR3 protein. The sample includes 260,000 or so distinct CDR3 sequences, 47% of them seen just once. Sequencing was performed on sorted CD4+, CD8+, or CD8+CD57+ T cells (not recorded which) from PBMCs. These receptors all come from a human donor with aplastic anemia. CDR3s include the opening cysteine and the closing phenylalanine or tryptophan. D genes are given only for firm matches. A row's size may be missing; if present it is once, few, many or a size class.

TRBJ2-7	many	NA	TRBV5-1	TGCGCCAGCCGACCGATGGGAGTGTACGAGCAGTACTTC	CASRPMGVYEQYF
TRBJ1-1	NA	NA	TRBV2	TGTGCCAGCAGGACCCGCGGGGGGCACACTGAAGCTTCCTTT	CASRTRGGHTEASF
TRBJ2-3	NA	TRBD2	TRBV20-1	TGCAGTGCTAGGAAACTAGCGGGGGATGCAGATACGCAGTATTTT	CSARKLAGDADTQYF
TRBJ1-4	NA	TRBD1	TRBV29-1	TGCAGCGTTGTTTCGCAGGGGGGGAAACTGTTTTTT	CSVVSQGGKLFF
TRBJ2-7	many	TRBD2	TRBV9	TGTGCCAGCAGCGTAGAGGCTAGCGGGAACTACGAGCAGTACTTC	CASSVEASGNYEQYF
TRBJ2-5	many	NA	TRBV20-1	TGCAGTGCTAGGGGCGTAGGGGCGCACGTCGGCCAGTACTTC	CSARGVGAHVGQYF
TRBJ2-7	NA	TRBD1	TRBV24-1	TGTGCCAGCAGTGAACCGGGACAGGGCTACGAGCAGTACTTC	CASSEPGQGYEQYF
TRBJ1-2	few	TRBD1	TRBV6-5	TGTGCCAGCAGTTCCTCCGGGACAGGGGGTACTTCTAACTATGGCTACACCTTC	CASSSSGTGGTSNYGYTF
TRBJ1-3	NA	NA	TRBV27	TGTGCCAGCAGTCCGACGCGTACGAGGGGAAACACCATATATTTT	CASSPTRTRGNTIYF
TRBJ1-1	many	TRBD1	TRBV5-1	TGCGCCAGCAGCGTAACAGGGGTTAAGAACACTGAAGCTTTCTTT	CASSVTGVKNTEAFF
TRBJ2-1	many	TRBD2	TRBV5-6	TGTGCCAGCAGCTTGGTAGCGGGCAATGAGCAGTTCTTC	CASSLVAGNEQFF
TRBJ1-2	NA	NA	TRBV10-3	TGTGCCATCCCAAGGGACACCGATGGCTACACCTTC	CAIPRDTDGYTF
TRBJ2-7	NA	TRBD2	TRBV7-9	TGTGCCAGCAGCTTAGCCCGCTTCGGGACTAGTATCTACGAGCAGTACTTC	CASSLARFGTSIYEQYF
TRBJ2-5	NA	TRBD2	TRBV6-6	TGTGCCAGCAGTGTAGCGGGAGGGCCTCGAGAGACCCAGTACTTC	CASSVAGGPRETQYF